This TCR beta chain was identified in a study of radiation and T cells in renal cell carcinoma. The CDR3 consists of 15 residues. Trimming removed 2 bases at V and 0 bases at J, with 9 bases between. Time point given: baseline pretreatment blood. Treatment here: 15 Gy SBRT to primary tumor, nephrectomy 4 weeks later. Blood was sampled at baseline, 2 weeks and 4 weeks after SBRT. This renal cell carcinoma was of the clear cell type. TCRdb's copy holds only in-frame clones and misses some; the assay was immunoSEQ multiplex PCR. In the table there are approximately 120,000 clones, approximately 80% of which are singletons.

The TCR was taken from a woman aged 55-69 years with renal cell carcinoma. This chain connects TRBV5-3 to TRBJ2-4; tentatively, D is TRBD2 (5 bases). TRBV5-3 is identified as an open reading frame with a role that is uncertain. The starting material was blood, obtained from a patient whose treatment included radiotherapy and nephrectomy. CDR3 protein: CARSLKGLAKNIQYF. The CDR3, as DNA: TGTGCCAGAAGCTTAAAAGGACTAGCCAAAAACATTCAGTACTTC.